One sample yielded the 20 T cell receptor beta chains listed below, sequenced in a study of human T cells and chemical hapten exposure. TCRdb re-derived calls from the 5' RACE reads in MiXCR, one entry per CDR3 protein. The repertoire holds about 120,000 distinct CDR3 sequences, with around a fifth as singletons. Total RNA was isolated from whole blood that had not been fractionated. These receptors were collected from a human donor in good health.

The chain couples TRBV7-9 to TRBJ1-2; the match to TRBD1 covers 10 bases. Losses at the gene ends were 1 base for V and 2 bases for J; bases not matched to a gene: 10. The germline V gene encodes CDR1 SEHNR and CDR2 FQNEAQ (reference sequence). This CDR3 region has 18 residues. The CDR3 DNA follows: TGTGCCAGCAGCTTAGGCGGGACAGGGGCGCAGCGAAACTATGGCTACACCTTC. Encoded protein: CASSLGGTGAQRNYGYTF.

This clonotype was counted a few times. CDR3 bases: TGTGCCAGCAGTTTTAGACACTTACAAGAGACCCAGTACTTC. It translates to CASSFRHLQETQYF. The chain carries TRBV27 and TRBJ2-5; D unresolved. V was pared by 3 bases and J by 2 bases, with 10 bases between. CDR1 and CDR2 (germline): MNHEY, SMNVEV (reference sequence). The CDR3 is 14 amino acids.

V usage is TRBV28 and J usage is TRBJ2-3; D call uncertain. The CDR3 consists of 16 residues. The V gene's germline CDR1 is MDHEN and CDR2 SYDVKM. Trimming shortened V by 5 bases and J by 5 bases, and 20 bases separated the two germline ends. The CDR3 DNA sequence: TGTGCCAGCAGTCCGTGGAACTGGCGGCGTCAAGATACGCAGTATTTT. Translated: CASSPWNWRRQDTQYF. The full variable domain, in which reference TRBV28 and TRBJ2-3 provide the parts outside the CDR3, is DVKVTQSSRYLVKRTGEKVFLECVQDMDHENMFWYRQDPGLGLRLIYFSYDVKMKEKGDIPEGYSVSREKKERFSLILESASTNQTSMYLCASSPWNWRRQDTQYFGPGTRLTVL.

This clonotype was observed a few times. The chain combines TRBV25-1 with TRBJ2-7; D is unresolved. Germline V CDR1 and CDR2: MGHDK, SYGVNS. This CDR3 has 13 amino acids. V was cut by 1 base and J by 6 bases, with 10 bases left in between. The CDR3 protein is CASSELRKREQYF. The CDR3 DNA reads as TGTGCCAGCAGTGAATTAAGGAAGCGCGAGCAGTACTTC.

The J gene is TRBJ2-2, the V gene TRBV20-1; 7 bases fit TRBD1. Germline V gives CDR1 DFQATT, CDR2 SNEGSKA (reference sequence). The CDR3 is 15 residues long. Trimming took 8 bases from V and 3 from J; bases not matched to a gene: 12. The CDR3 here is CSTQRERGHTGELFF. In DNA, the CDR3 is TGCAGTACGCAACGGGAAAGGGGGCACACCGGGGAGCTGTTTTTT.

A few counts support this clonotype. The rearrangement joins TRBV9 to TRBJ2-7; a weak D match, TRBD1 (6 bases). CDR1 and CDR2 (germline): SGDLS, YYNGEE. V was cut by 3 bases and J by 1 base, with 11 bases left in between. The CDR3 totals 14 residues. The CDR3 loop reads CASSAGHGSYEQYF. DNA of the CDR3: TGTGCCAGCAGCGCGGGACATGGGTCCTACGAGCAGTACTTC.

This clonotype has more than one count but fewer than ten. The V and J genes are TRBV27 and TRBJ2-1; D ambiguous. Germline V gene sequence: CDR1 MNHEY, CDR2 SMNVEV (reference sequence). V was trimmed by 2 bases and J by 7 bases, leaving 6 bases between them. The CDR3 contains 12 residues. CDR3 DNA: TGTGCCAGCAGTTTAGTAGGAAATGAGCAGTTCTTC. Translated: CASSLVGNEQFF.

This clonotype was detected only a few times. This rearrangement joins TRBV6-5 to TRBJ2-3; D assignment may be TRBD1 or TRBD2 (5 bases each). V gave up 7 bases and J gave up 5 bases, with 19 bases separating them. Germline CDR1 MNHEY, CDR2 SVGAGI. The CDR3 has 15 residues. The CDR3 DNA sequence: TGTGCCAGCACCACCTCCGGGAAAGGGGTAGATACGCAGTATTTT. Amino acid sequence: CASTTSGKGVDTQYF.

This clonotype was detected a few times. V gene TRBV28 combines with J gene TRBJ1-2; D is possibly TRBD1 (5 bases). The CDR3 contains 14 residues. The germline V gene has CDR1 MDHEN and CDR2 SYDVKM. V shed 6 bases and J shed 6 bases, with 17 bases lying between them. The CDR3 loop is CASSTGGGANGYTF. The DNA for the CDR3 is TGTGCCAGCAGCACGGGGGGGGGAGCGAATGGCTACACCTTC.

There are a few counts of this clonotype. J is TRBJ2-5 and V is TRBV29-1; possibly TRBD2 for D (5 bases). This CDR3 is 13 amino acids long. CDR1 SQVTM and CDR2 ANQGSEA come from the germline V gene. V was clipped by 4 bases and J by 5 bases, with 14 bases between them. CDR3 sequence reads: CSVGRFSSETQYF. Written as DNA, the CDR3 is TGCAGCGTTGGGAGGTTTTCCAGCGAGACCCAGTACTTC.

The J gene is TRBJ2-1, the V gene TRBV24-1, with TRBD2 as a possible D gene (6 bases). Germline CDR1 KGHDR, CDR2 SFDVKD. Trimming cost V 7 bases and J 8 bases, with 11 bases left between them. The CDR3 runs to 12 residues. In DNA form, the CDR3 reads TGTGCCACCAGCTACGGGACTGATGAGCAGTTCTTC. It encodes CATSYGTDEQFF.

J is TRBJ2-1 and V is TRBV28; 9 nucleotides match TRBD2. The ends lost 6 bases at V and 4 bases at J; junction bases unmatched: 7. Germline-derived CDR1 and CDR2 are MDHEN and SYDVKM. This CDR3 comprises 15 residues. DNA of the CDR3: TGTGCCAGCAGCCTACGGGGACTAGCTTACAATGAGCAGTTCTTC. This sequence encodes CASSLRGLAYNEQFF.

V is TRBV10-3 and J is TRBJ2-7; D is possibly TRBD1 (5 bases). The CDR3 extends over 12 amino acids. In germline, CDR1 is ENHRY, CDR2 SYGVKD. Between the trimmed V and J ends, which lost 10 bases and 7 bases, there was a span of 17 bases. The CDR3 DNA reads as TGTGCCACCGGAGCAGGGCCCCTGGAGCAGTACTTC. As protein: CATGAGPLEQYF.

V usage is TRBV28 and J usage is TRBJ1-2; no clear D. Germline CDR1 MDHEN, CDR2 SYDVKM. Trimming left V 5 bases short and J 8 bases short, with 12 bases between. The CDR3 loop spans 12 amino acids. CDR3 in amino acids: CASSGQAWGYTF. For the CDR3, the DNA is TGTGCCAGCAGTGGTCAAGCCTGGGGCTACACCTTC.

The rearrangement uses TRBV10-3 and TRBJ2-7; 8 nucleotides line up with TRBD2. With V trimmed by 0 bases and J by 3 bases, 4 bases remained unmatched. The CDR3 spans 15 residues. Germline V gene data show CDR1 as ENHRY and CDR2 as SYGVKD. The CDR3 sequence: CAISESSSGIYEQYF. The CDR3 DNA sequence: TGTGCCATCAGTGAGTCGAGTAGCGGGATCTACGAGCAGTACTTC.

This clonotype was picked up one time. The rearrangement joins TRBV5-1 to TRBJ2-7, with D perhaps TRBD1 (6 bases). The CDR3 is 15 residues long. Germline CDR1 SGHRS, CDR2 YFSETQ. Trimming stripped 3 bases from V and 7 bases from J, with 20 bases between. The CDR3 sequence is CASSSGTLARWEQYF. The CDR3 DNA is TGCGCCAGCAGCTCCGGGACACTTGCCCGTTGGGAGCAGTACTTC.

The J gene is TRBJ2-5, the V gene TRBV5-8; D may be TRBD2 (6 bases). CDR3 length equals 12 residues. The germline V gene has CDR1 SGHTS and CDR2 YDEGEE. V was shortened by 6 bases and J by 2 bases, with 8 bases between the two germline ends. The CDR3, as DNA: TGTGCCAGCACCGGGGGACAAGAGACCCAGTACTTC. Residues: CASTGGQETQYF.

A few counts support this clonotype. The V gene is TRBV29-1, the J gene TRBJ2-7; 10 nucleotides match TRBD1. The CDR3 contains 11 residues. J lost 5 bases, V lost 7 bases, and 2 bases had no gene match. The germline V gene encodes CDR1 SQVTM and CDR2 ANQGSEA. CDR3 in DNA: TGCAGCGGGGACAGGGGAAACGAGCAGTACTTC. Protein sequence: CSGDRGNEQYF.

Only a few counts were recorded for this clonotype. This chain joins TRBV29-1 and TRBJ1-5, with a weak D call TRBD1 (6 bases). CDR3 length: 12 residues. Trimming pared 5 bases from V and 6 bases from J, leaving 11 bases between. Germline V gene data show CDR1 as SQVTM and CDR2 as ANQGSEA. CDR3 in amino acids: CSVTTGSQPQHF. Here the CDR3 DNA reads TGCAGCGTTACTACAGGGAGTCAGCCCCAGCATTTT.

The chain is built from TRBV5-1 and TRBJ2-7; 7 bases are shared with TRBD1. Trimming at V came to 0 bases and at J to 5 bases, leaving 2 bases not matched to a gene. CDR1 and CDR2 from the germline V gene are SGHRS and YFSETQ. The CDR3 sequence is 13 residues long. CDR3 coding DNA: TGCGCCAGCAGCTTGGACAGGGGTAACGAGCAGTACTTC. Translated, it gives CASSLDRGNEQYF.